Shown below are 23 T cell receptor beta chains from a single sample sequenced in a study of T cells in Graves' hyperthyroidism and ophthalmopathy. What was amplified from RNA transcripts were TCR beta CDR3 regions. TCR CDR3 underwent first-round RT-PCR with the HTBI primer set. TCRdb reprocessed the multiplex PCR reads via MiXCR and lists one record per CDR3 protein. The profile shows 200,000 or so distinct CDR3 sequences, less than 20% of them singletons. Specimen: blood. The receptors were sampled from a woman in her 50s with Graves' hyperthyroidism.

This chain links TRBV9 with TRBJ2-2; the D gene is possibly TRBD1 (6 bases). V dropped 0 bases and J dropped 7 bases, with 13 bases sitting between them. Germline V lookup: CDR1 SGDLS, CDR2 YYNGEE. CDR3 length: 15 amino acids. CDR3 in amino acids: CASSVGTGWSGELFF. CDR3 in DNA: TGTGCCAGCAGCGTAGGTACAGGGTGGAGCGGGGAGCTGTTTTTT.

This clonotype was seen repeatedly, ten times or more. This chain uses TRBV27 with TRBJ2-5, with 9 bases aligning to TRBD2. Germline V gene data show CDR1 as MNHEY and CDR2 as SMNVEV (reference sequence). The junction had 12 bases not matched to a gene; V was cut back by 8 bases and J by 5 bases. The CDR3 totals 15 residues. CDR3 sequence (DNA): TGTGCCAGCGGTTCATTAGCGGGAGTAAGGGAGACCCAGTACTTC. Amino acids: CASGSLAGVRETQYF.

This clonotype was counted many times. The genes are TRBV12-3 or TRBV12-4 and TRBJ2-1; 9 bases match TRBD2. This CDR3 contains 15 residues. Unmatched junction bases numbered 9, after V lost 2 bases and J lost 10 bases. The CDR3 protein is CASSLRGLAGKEQFF. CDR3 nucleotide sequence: TGTGCCAGCAGTTTACGTGGGCTAGCGGGAAAAGAGCAGTTCTTC.

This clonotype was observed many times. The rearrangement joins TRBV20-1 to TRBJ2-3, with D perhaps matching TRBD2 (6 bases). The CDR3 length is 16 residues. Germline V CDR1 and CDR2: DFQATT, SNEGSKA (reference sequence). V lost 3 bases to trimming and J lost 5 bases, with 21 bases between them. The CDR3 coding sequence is TGCAGTGCTAGGAAAGAAGCGGAGGGTTTTGAAGATACGCAGTATTTT. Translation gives CSARKEAEGFEDTQYF.

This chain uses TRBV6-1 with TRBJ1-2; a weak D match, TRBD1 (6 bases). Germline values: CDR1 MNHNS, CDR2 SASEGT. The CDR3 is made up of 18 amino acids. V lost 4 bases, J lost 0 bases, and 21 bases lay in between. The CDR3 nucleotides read TGTGCCAGCAGTGCCTATATATTCCGGGACACCACTAACTATGGCTACACCTTC. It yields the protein CASSAYIFRDTTNYGYTF.

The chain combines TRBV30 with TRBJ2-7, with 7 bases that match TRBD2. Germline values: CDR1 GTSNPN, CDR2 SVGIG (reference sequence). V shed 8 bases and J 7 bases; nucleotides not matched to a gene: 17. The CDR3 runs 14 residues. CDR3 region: CASSPTQRGNEQYF. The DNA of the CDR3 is TGTGCCAGTAGTCCCACGCAGCGGGGCAATGAGCAGTACTTC.

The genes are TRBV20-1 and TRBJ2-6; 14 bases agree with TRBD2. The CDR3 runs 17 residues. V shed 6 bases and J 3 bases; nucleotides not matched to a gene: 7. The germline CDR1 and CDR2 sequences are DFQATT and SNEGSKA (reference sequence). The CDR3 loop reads CSANPGLAGVGANVLTF. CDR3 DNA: TGCAGTGCAAACCCGGGACTAGCGGGAGTTGGGGCCAACGTCCTGACTTTC.

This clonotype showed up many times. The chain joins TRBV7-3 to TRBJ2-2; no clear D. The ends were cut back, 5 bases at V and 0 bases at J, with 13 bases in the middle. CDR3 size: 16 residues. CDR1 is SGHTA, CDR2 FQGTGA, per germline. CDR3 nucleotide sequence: TGTGCCAGCAGCGCCCATGGTTTCGCGAACACCGGGGAGCTGTTTTTT. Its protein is CASSAHGFANTGELFF.

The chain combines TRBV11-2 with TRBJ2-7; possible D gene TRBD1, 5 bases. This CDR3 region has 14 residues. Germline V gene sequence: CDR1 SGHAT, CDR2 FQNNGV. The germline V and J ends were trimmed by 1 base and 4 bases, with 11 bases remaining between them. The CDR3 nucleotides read TGTGCCAGCAGCTTAGCTCGGCAGGGTTACGAGCAGTACTTC. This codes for CASSLARQGYEQYF.

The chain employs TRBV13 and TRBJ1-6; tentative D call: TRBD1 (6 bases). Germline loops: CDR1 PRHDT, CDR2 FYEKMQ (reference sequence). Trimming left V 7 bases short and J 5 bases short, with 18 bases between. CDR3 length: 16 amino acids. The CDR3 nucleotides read TGTGCCAGCAAGGAGTGGTTACAGGGCGATAATTCACCCCTCCACTTT. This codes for CASKEWLQGDNSPLHF.

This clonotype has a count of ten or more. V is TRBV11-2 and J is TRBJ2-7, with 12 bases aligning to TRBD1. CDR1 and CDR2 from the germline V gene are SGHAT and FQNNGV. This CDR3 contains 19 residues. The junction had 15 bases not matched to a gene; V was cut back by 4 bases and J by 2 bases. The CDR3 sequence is CASSWGRDRGRFIPYEQYF. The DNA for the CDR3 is TGTGCCAGCAGCTGGGGGAGGGACAGGGGGCGGTTTATCCCCTACGAGCAGTACTTC. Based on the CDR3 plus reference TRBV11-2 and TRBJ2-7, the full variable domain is EAGVAQSPRYKIIEKRQSVAFWCNPISGHATLYWYQQILGQGPKLLIQFQNNGVVDDSQLPKDRFSAERLKGVDSTLKIQPAKLEDSAVYLCASSWGRDRGRFIPYEQYFGPGTRLTVT.

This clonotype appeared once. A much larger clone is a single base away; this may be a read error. This CDR3 is CASSPSSGLPNTEAFF. CDR3 in DNA: TGTGCCAGCTCACCCTCTTCGGGACTGCCGAACACTGAAGCTTTCTTT. The chain combines TRBV18 with TRBJ1-1; D may be TRBD1 (5 bases). Trimming left V 3 bases short and J 1 base short, with 15 bases between. CDR1 and CDR2 from the germline V gene are KGHSH and LQKENI. This CDR3 is built from 16 residues.

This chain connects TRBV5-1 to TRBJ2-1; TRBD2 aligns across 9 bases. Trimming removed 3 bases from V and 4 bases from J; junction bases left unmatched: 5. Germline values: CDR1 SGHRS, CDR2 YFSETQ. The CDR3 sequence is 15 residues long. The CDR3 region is CASSSTSGLYNEQFF. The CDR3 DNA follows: TGCGCCAGCAGCTCCACTAGCGGGTTATACAATGAGCAGTTCTTC.

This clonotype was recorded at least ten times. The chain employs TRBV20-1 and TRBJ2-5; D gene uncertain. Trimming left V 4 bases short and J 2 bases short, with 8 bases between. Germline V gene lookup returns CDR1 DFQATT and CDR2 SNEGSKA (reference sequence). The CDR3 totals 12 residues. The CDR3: CSAIPQQETQYF. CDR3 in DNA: TGCAGTGCTATCCCCCAGCAAGAGACCCAGTACTTC.

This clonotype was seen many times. For the CDR3, the DNA is TGTGCCAGCAGCTTGGGGCAGGGATTGTCGGATACGCAGTATTTT. As protein: CASSLGQGLSDTQYF. This chain connects TRBV5-8 to TRBJ2-3; D may be TRBD1 (5 bases). The germline V gene encodes CDR1 SGHTS and CDR2 YDEGEE. The CDR3 is made up of 15 amino acids. V lost 0 bases and J lost 6, with 14 bases in between.

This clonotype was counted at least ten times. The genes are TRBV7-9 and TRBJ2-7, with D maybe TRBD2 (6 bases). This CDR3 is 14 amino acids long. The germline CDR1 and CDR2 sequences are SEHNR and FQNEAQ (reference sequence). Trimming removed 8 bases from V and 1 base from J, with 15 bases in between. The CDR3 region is CASRRDYGSYEQYF. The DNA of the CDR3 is TGTGCCAGCCGGAGGGATTATGGGTCCTACGAGCAGTACTTC.

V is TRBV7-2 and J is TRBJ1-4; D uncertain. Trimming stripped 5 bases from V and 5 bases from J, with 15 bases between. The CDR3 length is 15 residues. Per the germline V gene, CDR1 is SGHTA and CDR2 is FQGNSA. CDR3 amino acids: CASSENQAGNEKLFF. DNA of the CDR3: TGTGCCAGCAGCGAGAACCAGGCGGGAAATGAAAAACTGTTTTTT.

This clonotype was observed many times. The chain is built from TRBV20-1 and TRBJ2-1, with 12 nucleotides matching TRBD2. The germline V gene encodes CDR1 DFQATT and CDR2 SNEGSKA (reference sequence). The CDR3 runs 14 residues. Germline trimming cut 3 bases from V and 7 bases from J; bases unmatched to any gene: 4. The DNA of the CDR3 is TGCAGTGCTAGGCTAGCGGGAGGGGGTAATGAGCAGTTCTTC. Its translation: CSARLAGGGNEQFF.

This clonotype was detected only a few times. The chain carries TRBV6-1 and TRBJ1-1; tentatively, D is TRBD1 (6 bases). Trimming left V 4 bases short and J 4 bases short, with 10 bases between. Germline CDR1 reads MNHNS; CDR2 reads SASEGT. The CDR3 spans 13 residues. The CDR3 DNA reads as TGTGCCAGCAGTGTACAGGGAACCACTGAAGCTTTCTTT. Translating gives CASSVQGTTEAFF.

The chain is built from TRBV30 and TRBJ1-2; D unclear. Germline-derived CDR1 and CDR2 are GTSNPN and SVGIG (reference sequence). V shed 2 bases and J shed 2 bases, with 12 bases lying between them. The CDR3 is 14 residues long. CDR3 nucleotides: TGTGCCTGGAGTCCTGGGGATCGGAACTATGGCTACACCTTC. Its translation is CAWSPGDRNYGYTF.

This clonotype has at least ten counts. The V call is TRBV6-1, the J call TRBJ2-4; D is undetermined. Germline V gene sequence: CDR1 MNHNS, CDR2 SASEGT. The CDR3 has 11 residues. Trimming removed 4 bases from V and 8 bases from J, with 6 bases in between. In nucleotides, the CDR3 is TGTGCCAGCAGTGGTCGGGACATTCAGTACTTC. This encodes CASSGRDIQYF.

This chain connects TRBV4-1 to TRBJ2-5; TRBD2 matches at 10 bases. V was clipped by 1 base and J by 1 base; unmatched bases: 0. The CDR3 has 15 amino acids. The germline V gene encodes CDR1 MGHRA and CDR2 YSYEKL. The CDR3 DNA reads TGCGCCAGCAGCCAAGGGACTAGCGGCCAAGAGACCCAGTACTTC. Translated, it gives CASSQGTSGQETQYF.

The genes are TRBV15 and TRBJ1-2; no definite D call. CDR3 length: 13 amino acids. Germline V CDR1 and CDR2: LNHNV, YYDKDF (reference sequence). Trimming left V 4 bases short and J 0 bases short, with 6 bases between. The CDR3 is CATSTLANYGYTF. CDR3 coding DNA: TGTGCCACCAGCACCTTAGCTAACTATGGCTACACCTTC.